These 19 T cell receptor beta chains were all obtained from the same sample, sequenced in a study of blood T cell repertoires in COVID-19. Sequencing used immunoSEQ multiplex PCR; TCRdb keeps in-frame clones, though not all of them. Of approximately 210,000 clones in the sample, approximately 90% were seen once. Sequenced input: peripheral blood. These receptors all come from a middle-aged woman with acute or convalescent COVID-19.

In this sample, this clone turned up once. The chain has TRBV19 and TRBJ1-1; 7 bases fit TRBD1. Germline assignment: CDR1 LNHDA and CDR2 SQIVND (reference sequence). The ends lost 3 bases at V and 4 bases at J; junction bases unmatched: 8. CDR3 length: 15 amino acids. Here the CDR3 DNA reads TGTGCCAGTAGTATTGAGAACAGGGGTGGCACTGAAGCTTTCTTT. It specifies CASSIENRGGTEAFF.

The rearrangement uses TRBV4-1 and TRBJ1-6; 8 bases fit TRBD1. The CDR3 extends over 15 amino acids. The germline CDR1 and CDR2 sequences are MGHRA and YSYEKL. After removal of 3 bases from V and 8 bases from J, the junction contained 6 bases not matched to a gene. The CDR3 reads CASSQGQAVDSPLHF. CDR3 nucleotides: TGCGCCAGCAGCCAGGGACAGGCCGTTGATTCACCCCTCCACTTT.

This rearrangement joins TRBV27 to TRBJ1-1, with unresolved D. Trimming cost V 8 bases and J 2 bases, with 15 bases left between them. The CDR3 covers 14 residues. Germline assignment: CDR1 MNHEY and CDR2 SMNVEV (reference sequence). CDR3 nucleotides: TGTGCCAGCGGGTTAGGAGGGTCAAACACTGAAGCTTTCTTT. It codes for CASGLGGSNTEAFF.

V usage is TRBV13 and J usage is TRBJ2-1, with D perhaps matching TRBD2 (6 bases). The V gene lost 5 bases and the J gene lost 4 bases, with 18 bases spanning the gap. Germline V lookup: CDR1 PRHDT, CDR2 FYEKMQ (reference sequence). The CDR3 extends over 16 amino acids. The CDR3: CASSPAGGYTYNEQFF. CDR3 DNA sequence: TGTGCCAGCAGCCCAGCGGGCGGTTATACGTACAATGAGCAGTTCTTC.

The rearrangement joins TRBV5-4 to TRBJ1-3, with no clear D. V was shortened by 4 bases and J by 3 bases, with 11 bases between the two germline ends. The CDR3 spans 14 residues. CDR1 SGHNT and CDR2 YYREEE come from the germline V gene (reference sequence). The CDR3 is CASSTTRGGNTIYF. In nucleotides, the CDR3 is TGTGCCAGCAGCACTACGAGAGGTGGAAACACCATATATTTT. The full variable domain, in which reference TRBV5-4 and TRBJ1-3 provide the parts outside the CDR3, is ETGVTQSPTHLIKTRGQQVTLRCSSQSGHNTVSWYQQALGQGPQFIFQYYREEENGRGNFPPRFSGLQFPNYSSELNVNALELDDSALYLCASSTTRGGNTIYFGEGSWLTVV.

The CDR3: CASRYDSDTQYF. The CDR3 nucleotides read TGTGCCAGCAGATACGACTCGGATACGCAGTATTTT. V usage is TRBV6-6 and J usage is TRBJ2-3, with D unclear. The germline V gene has CDR1 MNHNY and CDR2 SVGAGI (reference sequence). Trimming removed 6 bases at V and 6 bases at J, with 10 bases between. CDR3 length: 12 residues.

This clone occurred once. This chain joins TRBV5-1 and TRBJ2-7, with TRBD2 matching 10 bases. With V trimmed by 1 base and J by 6 bases, 7 bases remained unmatched. CDR1 is SGHRS, CDR2 YFSETQ, per germline. CDR3 size: 15 residues. CDR3 residues: CASSLTSGVGSEQYV. In DNA, the CDR3 is TGCGCCAGCAGCTTGACTAGCGGGGTGGGGAGCGAGCAGTACGTC.

The chain carries TRBV18 and TRBJ1-1; D remains ambiguous. The CDR3 sequence is 13 residues long. CDR1 is KGHSH, CDR2 LQKENI, per germline. Trimming took off 3 bases at V and 8 bases at J, with 13 bases between the two ends. The CDR3 nucleotides read TGTGCCAGCTCACCCGACCGGGAGCGGGAAGCTTTCTTT. Translated: CASSPDREREAFF.

In nucleotides, the CDR3 is TGTGCCAGCAGCACCCGGGAGGACCCCACCTTC. Amino acid sequence: CASSTREDPTF. This rearrangement joins TRBV3-1 (or the pseudogene TRBV3-2) to TRBJ1-2; D remains ambiguous. This CDR3 spans 11 amino acids. Germline assignment: CDR1 LGHDT and CDR2 YNNKEL (reference sequence). Trimming left V 5 bases short and J 13 bases short, with 14 bases between.

V and J are TRBV27 and TRBJ1-2; 8 bases agree with TRBD1. The germline gives CDR1 MNHEY, CDR2 SMNVEV (reference sequence). The CDR3 runs 14 residues. V lost 6 bases to trimming and J lost 8 bases; unmatched junction nucleotides: 11. The CDR3 nucleotides are TGTGCCAGCAGAGCCACAGGGGGATCTTGGGGCTACACCTTC. Its protein is CASRATGGSWGYTF.

This clone was detected only a few times. This sequence joins TRBV4-1 and TRBJ1-2; D uncertain. The germline V gene encodes CDR1 MGHRA and CDR2 YSYEKL. The germline V and J ends were trimmed by 0 bases and 2 bases, with 7 bases remaining between them. The CDR3 is 14 amino acids. CDR3: CASSQEWRNYGYTF. CDR3 sequence (DNA): TGCGCCAGCAGCCAAGAATGGCGGAACTATGGCTACACCTTC.

The chain recombines TRBV7-2 with TRBJ2-4; weak D call: TRBD1 (8 bases). Germline CDR1 and CDR2: SGHTA and FQGNSA. The CDR3 sequence is 18 residues long. The V and J ends lost 3 bases and 6 bases respectively, with 24 bases between them. CDR3 loop: CASSLDGTGRRGGNIQYF. DNA for the CDR3: TGTGCCAGCAGCTTGGACGGGACAGGTCGTAGGGGGGGAAACATTCAGTACTTC.

The chain carries TRBV5-1 and TRBJ1-2; 8 bases fit TRBD1. CDR1 and CDR2 from the germline V gene are SGHRS and YFSETQ. This CDR3 is built from 17 residues. J gave up 6 bases and V 3 bases, and 16 bases lay outside the gene matches. The CDR3, as DNA: TGCGCCAGCAGCTGGGGTCCCGGCAGGGGGCTGTTCGATGGCTACACCTTC. Translation gives CASSWGPGRGLFDGYTF.

The chain is built from TRBV19 and TRBJ2-2; D may be TRBD1 (5 bases). In germline, CDR1 is LNHDA, CDR2 SQIVND (reference sequence). The CDR3 has 15 amino acids. Trimming took off 5 bases at V and 5 bases at J, with 15 bases between the two ends. The CDR3 region has the DNA TGTGCCAGTAGTTTCTGGCAGGGTGGGACCGGGGAGCTGTTTTTT. It codes for CASSFWQGGTGELFF.

The chain recombines TRBV6-6 with TRBJ2-5; 11 nucleotides align to TRBD2. The germline V gene encodes CDR1 MNHNY and CDR2 SVGAGI (reference sequence). Losses at the gene ends were 7 bases for V and 6 bases for J; bases not matched to a gene: 7. The CDR3 covers 14 residues. CDR3 loop: CASTVAGGPKTQYF. The CDR3 coding sequence is TGTGCCAGCACCGTAGCGGGGGGGCCTAAGACCCAGTACTTC.

V and J are TRBV10-3 and TRBJ1-4, with a weak D call TRBD1 (6 bases). V lost 5 bases and J lost 4, with 8 bases in between. The CDR3 sequence is 13 residues long. CDR1 and CDR2 (germline): ENHRY, SYGVKD. The CDR3 protein is CAISQGNNEKLFF. CDR3 coding DNA: TGTGCCATCAGTCAGGGGAATAATGAAAAACTGTTTTTT.

The chain carries TRBV19 and TRBJ1-5, with 11 bases that match TRBD1. CDR1 is LNHDA and CDR2 is SQIVND in the germline V gene (reference sequence). CDR3 size: 15 residues. After removal of 5 bases from V and 7 bases from J, the junction contained 7 bases not matched to a gene. As DNA, the CDR3 is TGTGCCAGTAGTCAAGGGGGACAGGGGGGACAGCCCCAGCATTTT. Amino acids: CASSQGGQGGQPQHF.

CDR3 coding DNA: TGTGCCAGCAGCTCTCGGGGGGGAGGAAACACCATATATTTT. It encodes CASSSRGGGNTIYF. This chain uses TRBV11-2 with TRBJ1-3, with D possibly matching TRBD1 (5 bases). Between the trimmed V and J ends, which lost 4 bases and 4 bases, there was a span of 11 bases. Germline values: CDR1 SGHAT, CDR2 FQNNGV. The CDR3 spans 14 residues.

The CDR3 reads CASSVSAVRGETQYF. For the CDR3, the DNA is TGTGCCAGCAGCGTAAGTGCGGTGAGAGGGGAGACCCAGTACTTC. The V call is TRBV9, the J call TRBJ2-5; D perhaps matches TRBD2 (5 bases). V was clipped by 1 base and J by 5 bases, with 15 bases between them. This CDR3 has 15 amino acids. In germline, CDR1 is SGDLS, CDR2 YYNGEE. Looking up the rest from reference TRBV9 and TRBJ2-5 gives the full variable domain: DSGVTQTPKHLITATGQRVTLRCSPRSGDLSVYWYQQSLDQGLQFLIQYYNGEERAKGNILERFSAQQFPDLHSELNLSSLELGDSALYFCASSVSAVRGETQYFGPGTRLLVL.